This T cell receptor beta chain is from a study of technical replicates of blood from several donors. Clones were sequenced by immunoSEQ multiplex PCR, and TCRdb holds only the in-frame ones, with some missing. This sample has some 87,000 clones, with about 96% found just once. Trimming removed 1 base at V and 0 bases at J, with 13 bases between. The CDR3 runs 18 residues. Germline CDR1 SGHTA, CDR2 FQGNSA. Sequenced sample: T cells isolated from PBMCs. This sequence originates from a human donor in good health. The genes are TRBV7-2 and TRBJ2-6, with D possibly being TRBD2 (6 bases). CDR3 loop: CASSLVAGLLSGANVLTF. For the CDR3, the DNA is TGTGCCAGCAGCTTAGTGGCTGGACTACTCTCTGGGGCCAACGTCCTGACTTTC. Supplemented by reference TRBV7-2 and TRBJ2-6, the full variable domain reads GAGVSQSPSNKVTEKGKDVELRCDPISGHTALYWYRQSLGQGLEFLIYFQGNSAPDKSGLPSDRFSAERTGGSVSTLTIQRTQQEDSAVYLCASSLVAGLLSGANVLTFGAGSRLTVL.